The clone carrying this T cell receptor (beta chain) was seen a few times. Its antigen is unidentified. A few pembrolizumab responders had their TCRs sequenced. This entry belongs to a study of PD-1 blockade in mismatch repair-deficient tumors. Study-level points and caveats: Tumor-resident clones, often absent from pretreatment blood, expanded after pembrolizumab and then contracted.

Germline CDR1 LNHDA, CDR2 SQIVND (reference sequence). Trimming cost V 5 bases and J 2 bases, with 3 bases left between them. This CDR3 region has 11 residues. Some clones are missing from TCRdb's copy, which holds only in-frame ones; the method was immunoSEQ multiplex PCR. This sample has tens of thousands of clones; about 84% occur once, and the top ten carry roughly 2.8%. The chain couples TRBV19 to TRBJ1-1; D is undetermined. The sequence was obtained from an adult with mismatch repair-deficient cancer. The material sequenced was peripheral blood, taken 12 weeks after starting pembrolizumab. CDR3 DNA: TGTGCCAGTAGTCCAAACACTGAAGCTTTCTTT. As protein: CASSPNTEAFF.